One and the same sample provided the 29 T cell receptor beta chains below, sequenced in a study of cytomegalovirus exposure and HLA in healthy donors. PCR employed 60 Vbeta and 13 Jbeta primers. This table comes from immunoSEQ multiplex PCR, and its TCRdb copy is limited to in-frame clones, with some not included. The table shows roughly 170,000 clones, with roughly 84% occurring only once. The material sequenced was PBMCs. The receptors were gathered from a male donor in good health and CMV-seronegative.

This chain connects TRBV27 to TRBJ2-5, with 13 positions matching TRBD2. Germline V gene lookup returns CDR1 MNHEY and CDR2 SMNVEV (reference sequence). J lost 3 bases, V lost 5 bases, and 9 bases had no gene match. The CDR3 contains 17 residues. The CDR3 nucleotides read TGTGCCAGCAGTCCCCGACTAGCGGGGGGTATAAAAGAGACCCAGTACTTC. Amino acid sequence: CASSPRLAGGIKETQYF.

The genes are TRBV7-9 and TRBJ2-5, with a possible D match to TRBD2 (6 bases). This CDR3 has 14 residues. The V gene lost 5 bases and the J gene lost 7 bases, with 17 bases spanning the gap. Germline V gives CDR1 SEHNR, CDR2 FQNEAQ (reference sequence). CDR3 in DNA: TGTGCCAGCAGCACTGGCACGCGGGACGGGACCCAGTACTTC. Its translation is CASSTGTRDGTQYF.

The chain uses TRBV19 and TRBJ1-2, with D possibly TRBD1 on 6 matching bases. The CDR3 sequence is 12 residues long. The germline CDR1 and CDR2 sequences are LNHDA and SQIVND (reference sequence). With 10 bases removed from V and 4 bases from J, the gap between germline ends came to 13 bases. The CDR3 region is CATVDRIYGYTF. In nucleotides, the CDR3 is TGTGCCACCGTGGACAGAATCTATGGCTACACCTTC.

The CDR3 loop reads CAWRQDSNTEAFF. The CDR3 region has the DNA TGTGCCTGGAGGCAGGACTCGAACACTGAAGCTTTCTTT. The V call is TRBV30, the J call TRBJ1-1; D unresolved. This CDR3 region has 13 residues. V was trimmed by 3 bases and J by 1 base, leaving 9 bases between them. Looked up from germline, CDR1 is GTSNPN and CDR2 is SVGIG (reference sequence).

This clone was found once. V and J are TRBV2 and TRBJ1-1; TRBD1 might be the D (6 bases). V was cut by 4 bases and J by 5 bases, with 14 bases left in between. This CDR3 contains 14 residues. Germline loops: CDR1 SNHLY, CDR2 FYNNEI. The CDR3 bases are TGTGCCAGCAGTGGGGTAGGGGGAAGGACTGAAGCTTTCTTT. Translated: CASSGVGGRTEAFF.

The chain couples TRBV6-1 to TRBJ1-1; no clear D. The CDR3 has 12 residues. Germline V gene data show CDR1 as MNHNS and CDR2 as SASEGT. V dropped 6 bases and J dropped 8 bases, with 13 bases sitting between them. The CDR3 DNA reads as TGTGCCAGCAGAGATACGGGAAGGGAAGCTTTCTTT. This codes for CASRDTGREAFF.

This chain uses TRBV5-6 with TRBJ2-7; the match to TRBD1 covers 12 bases. This CDR3 has 16 residues. The V segment lost 4 bases and the J segment 6 bases; nucleotides outside the gene matches: 11. Germline V gene lookup returns CDR1 SGHDT and CDR2 YYEEEE. The CDR3, as DNA: TGTGCCAGCAGCGTGCTCCCGGGACAGGGGGCGGGCGAGCAGTACTTC. Amino acid sequence: CASSVLPGQGAGEQYF.

This clone was picked up a small number of times. The gene calls are TRBV19 and TRBJ1-2, with no clear D. Per the germline V gene, CDR1 is LNHDA and CDR2 is SQIVND (reference sequence). The CDR3 runs 13 residues. V shed 7 bases and J shed 2 bases, with 11 bases lying between them. The CDR3 loop is CASTMGGNYGYTF. In nucleotides, the CDR3 is TGTGCCAGTACCATGGGAGGGAACTATGGCTACACCTTC.

There are a few counts of this clone. This rearrangement joins TRBV2 to TRBJ2-3, with D possibly TRBD2 on 6 matching bases. The CDR3 loop spans 14 amino acids. Between the trimmed V and J ends, which lost 3 bases and 6 bases, there was a span of 13 bases. Germline loops: CDR1 SNHLY, CDR2 FYNNEI. CDR3 loop: CASSDTGVGDTQYF. CDR3 DNA: TGTGCCAGCAGTGATACGGGGGTGGGGGATACGCAGTATTTT. Supplemented by reference TRBV2 and TRBJ2-3, the full variable domain reads EPEVTQTPSHQVTQMGQEVILRCVPISNHLYFYWYRQILGQKVEFLVSFYNNEISEKSEIFDDQFSVERPDGSNFTLKIRSTKLEDSAMYFCASSDTGVGDTQYFGPGTRLTVL.

A word on this clone: One junction end disagrees with the germline gene, perhaps due to a read error. The sample holds other DNA sequences that translate to the same CDR3. This sequence joins TRBV9 and TRBJ2-5; 7 bases map to TRBD1. The length of the CDR3 is 16 residues. The germline V gene has CDR1 SGDLS and CDR2 YYNGEE. This CDR3 is CASSGGRDSAFETQYF. CDR3 sequence (DNA): TGCGCCAGCAGCGGTGGTCGGGACAGTGCCTTTGAGACCCAGTACTTC.

The chain recombines TRBV4-1 with TRBJ2-5; tentatively, D is TRBD1 (5 bases). The CDR3 length is 18 residues. Germline CDR1 and CDR2: MGHRA and YSYEKL. Trimming cost V 0 bases and J 4 bases, with 21 bases left between them. CDR3 loop: CASSQEPPTATLGETQYF. CDR3 bases: TGCGCCAGCAGCCAAGAACCCCCGACAGCGACCTTAGGAGAGACCCAGTACTTC.

The chain is built from TRBV14 and TRBJ2-5, with a weak D call TRBD1 (6 bases). V was pared by 3 bases and J by 2 bases, with 16 bases between. The CDR3 runs 16 residues. Germline CDR1 SGHDN, CDR2 FVKESK. CDR3 DNA sequence: TGTGCCAGCAGCCACCCCAGGGGCGGACAACAAGAGACCCAGTACTTC. Amino acid sequence: CASSHPRGGQQETQYF.

In its sample, this clone was seen once. V gene TRBV5-4 combines with J gene TRBJ2-3; 12 bases are shared with TRBD2. The CDR3 covers 16 residues. Germline V lookup: CDR1 SGHNT, CDR2 YYREEE (reference sequence). V dropped 0 bases and J dropped 6; count of bases not matched to a gene: 5. CDR3 amino acids: CASSLGLAGARDTQYF. For the CDR3, the DNA is TGTGCCAGCAGCTTGGGACTAGCGGGGGCGAGGGATACGCAGTATTTT.

The genes are TRBV13 and TRBJ1-1, with D unresolved. The CDR3 consists of 14 residues. V was pared by 2 bases and J by 4 bases, with 11 bases between. In germline, CDR1 is PRHDT, CDR2 FYEKMQ (reference sequence). CDR3 loop: CASSLNRGGTEAFF. The CDR3 region has the DNA TGTGCCAGCAGCTTAAACCGGGGTGGCACTGAAGCTTTCTTT.

V and J are TRBV5-4 and TRBJ2-7; D is unclear. Germline V lookup: CDR1 SGHNT, CDR2 YYREEE (reference sequence). This CDR3 has 12 residues. Trimming took 4 bases from V and 1 from J, leaving 6 bases between them. In DNA form, the CDR3 reads TGTGCCAGCAGCCTCCCGTCCTACGAGCAGTACTTC. Encoded protein: CASSLPSYEQYF.

The chain combines TRBV6-5 with TRBJ2-1; 7 bases agree with TRBD2. The CDR3 runs 16 residues. CDR1 is MNHEY, CDR2 SVGAGI, per germline. The V gene end was trimmed by 0 bases and the J gene end by 2 bases; junction bases not matched to a gene: 4. This chain's CDR3 is CASSYSSGLAYNEQFF. CDR3 sequence (DNA): TGTGCCAGCAGTTACTCTAGCGGACTAGCCTACAATGAGCAGTTCTTC.

The V and J genes are TRBV5-4 and TRBJ2-1; 8 positions match TRBD2. The CDR3 contains 16 residues. Germline values: CDR1 SGHNT, CDR2 YYREEE (reference sequence). With V trimmed by 0 bases and J by 2 bases, 4 bases remained unmatched. CDR3 DNA sequence: TGTGCCAGCAGCTTGGGACTAGCGATAGCCTACAATGAGCAGTTCTTC. Protein: CASSLGLAIAYNEQFF.

CDR3 DNA: TGCGCCAGCAGCTTGGAGGGGGGGCAGCCCCAGCATTTT. It is translated as CASSLEGGQPQHF. The chain recombines TRBV5-1 with TRBJ1-5; a possible D gene is TRBD1 (6 bases). Between the trimmed V and J ends, which lost 0 bases and 7 bases, there was a span of 8 bases. CDR1 and CDR2 from the germline V gene are SGHRS and YFSETQ. The CDR3 spans 13 residues.

The J gene is TRBJ2-3, the V gene TRBV27; 7 bases align to TRBD1. The CDR3 covers 12 residues. V shed 6 bases, J shed 11 bases, and the junction held 8 bases outside the gene matches. CDR1 is MNHEY, CDR2 SMNVEV, per germline (reference sequence). The CDR3 here is CASRERQGVQYF. In DNA, the CDR3 is TGTGCCAGCAGGGAAAGACAGGGTGTGCAGTATTTT.

J is TRBJ2-5 and V is TRBV4-2, with 8 bases that match TRBD2. The V gene end was trimmed by 3 bases and the J gene end by 3 bases; junction bases not matched to a gene: 9. The CDR3 totals 16 residues. Germline-derived CDR1 and CDR2 are LGHNA and YNFKEQ. CDR3 loop: CASSQRTTSVKETQYF. In nucleotides, the CDR3 is TGTGCCAGCAGCCAGAGAACGACTAGCGTAAAAGAGACCCAGTACTTC.

The rearrangement links TRBV5-1 to TRBJ2-1, with D tentatively TRBD2 (6 bases). This CDR3 spans 19 amino acids. Germline lookup yields CDR1 SGHRS and CDR2 YFSETQ. V gave up 4 bases and J gave up 0 bases, with 23 bases separating them. DNA for the CDR3: TGCGCCAGCAGCGTAAGATACCTGACTAGGAAGAGCTCCTACAATGAGCAGTTCTTC. It encodes CASSVRYLTRKSSYNEQFF.

The chain links TRBV25-1 to TRBJ1-1; D is unresolved. Germline V lookup: CDR1 MGHDK, CDR2 SYGVNS. This CDR3 has 13 amino acids. Trimming took off 6 bases at V and 1 base at J, with 9 bases between the two ends. CDR3 protein: CASRPRENTEAFF. CDR3 DNA: TGTGCCAGCAGGCCTAGAGAGAACACTGAAGCTTTCTTT.

The chain uses TRBV10-3 and TRBJ1-1; no clear D gene. V was clipped by 10 bases and J by 3 bases, with 9 bases between them. The CDR3 covers 11 residues. CDR1 and CDR2 (germline): ENHRY, SYGVKD. CDR3 sequence reads: CATHRDTEAFF. The CDR3 DNA follows: TGTGCCACCCATCGGGACACTGAAGCTTTCTTT.

This clone was recorded a few times. The chain has TRBV7-6 and TRBJ2-5; 11 bases line up with TRBD1. The V segment lost 3 bases and the J segment 4 bases; nucleotides outside the gene matches: 4. CDR1 and CDR2 (germline): SGHVS, FNYEAQ. The CDR3 covers 15 residues. The CDR3 loop is CASSFPGTGGETQYF. CDR3 DNA: TGTGCCAGCAGCTTTCCGGGGACAGGGGGAGAGACCCAGTACTTC.

V usage is TRBV6-5 and J usage is TRBJ1-3, with a tentative D call TRBD1 (6 bases). Germline V CDR1 and CDR2: MNHEY, SVGAGI. The ends were cut back, 2 bases at V and 2 bases at J, with 10 bases in the middle. This CDR3 has 15 amino acids. The chain's CDR3 is CASSYTGQTGNTIYF. The CDR3 DNA sequence: TGTGCCAGCAGTTACACGGGACAAACTGGAAACACCATATATTTT.

The chain employs TRBV5-1 and TRBJ1-1; 11 bases match TRBD1. Germline V gene data show CDR1 as SGHRS and CDR2 as YFSETQ. The CDR3 runs 14 residues. Germline trimming cut 4 bases from V and 3 bases from J; bases unmatched to any gene: 2. CDR3 region: CASSVGQGDTEAFF. In DNA form, the CDR3 reads TGCGCCAGCAGCGTGGGACAGGGGGACACTGAAGCTTTCTTT. The whole variable domain, filled in from reference TRBV5-1 and TRBJ1-1, reads KAGVTQTPRYLIKTRGQQVTLSCSPISGHRSVSWYQQTPGQGLQFLFEYFSETQRNKGNFPGRFSGRQFSNSRSEMNVSTLELGDSALYLCASSVGQGDTEAFFGQGTRLTVV.

The chain recombines TRBV6-5 with TRBJ2-7, with 10 bases lining up with TRBD1. The trim removed 5 bases at V and 1 base at J, leaving 2 bases unmatched. CDR3 size: 14 residues. Germline V CDR1 and CDR2: MNHEY, SVGAGI. CDR3 DNA sequence: TGTGCCAGCAGTAGACAGGGGGCATCCTACGAGCAGTACTTC. It specifies CASSRQGASYEQYF.

The chain uses TRBV2 and TRBJ1-2; 8 bases align to TRBD1. The germline V gene encodes CDR1 SNHLY and CDR2 FYNNEI. V lost 7 bases, J lost 7 bases, and 11 bases stayed unmatched. The CDR3 length is 14 residues. In DNA, the CDR3 is TGTGCCAGCAAAACCGAGACAGGGGTTGGTGGCTACACCTTC. As protein: CASKTETGVGGYTF.

The chain joins TRBV27 to TRBJ2-7; D remains ambiguous. The V gene lost 6 bases and the J gene lost 1 base, with 10 bases spanning the gap. This CDR3 region has 13 residues. Per germline, CDR1 MNHEY and CDR2 SMNVEV (reference sequence). In DNA form, the CDR3 reads TGTGCCAGCAGCGCGTCACAGTCCTACGAGCAGTACTTC. It translates to CASSASQSYEQYF.